The T cell receptor (beta chain) under discussion was sequenced for a study of blood T cells in healthy people across ages. Study-wide findings and caveats: Fewer expanded clones and more diversity marked long-lived versus aged donors. Across the age range, TCR beta diversity per million T cells fell in a roughly linear way. Diversity figures derived from one million T cells were judged to underestimate the true value.

This clonotype was seen only a few times. Its antigen is unidentified. Alongside a J-beta primer mix, a sample-barcoded 5' primer served in a second PCR lasting roughly 6 to 11 cycles. TCRdb re-derived calls from the 5' RACE reads in MiXCR, one entry per CDR3 protein. The table has some 1.5 million distinct CDR3 sequences, 25% to 30% seen once. Germline V gives CDR1 SGDLS, CDR2 YYNGEE. This CDR3 has 15 amino acids. Trimming cost V 0 bases and J 8 bases; bases outside gene matches: 7. This clonotype was obtained from a woman younger than 45 in good health. Sequencing was performed on blood. The chain joins TRBV9 to TRBJ2-1; 8 positions agree with TRBD2. The CDR3 coding sequence is TGTGCCAGCAGCGTAGTCGGGAGGGCCGAAGATGAGCAGTTCTTC. The encoded protein is CASSVVGRAEDEQFF.